The clone carrying this T cell receptor (beta chain) turned up a few times. As yet, its antigen is unknown. TCR beta libraries were built with iRepertoire HTBI primers and Arm-PCR of CDR3 regions. TCRdb ran MiXCR on the multiplex PCR reads and lists one entry per CDR3 protein. The sample has roughly 420,000 distinct CDR3 sequences; about 15% are singletons. These data are taken from a study of regulatory T cells in long-lasting Graves disease. General study results and limits: Accuracy may have suffered from the small sample size.

The CDR3 runs to 15 residues. In germline, CDR1 is LGHDT, CDR2 YNNKEL (reference sequence). The J segment lost 4 bases and the V segment lost 0 bases, leaving 6 bases of the junction unmatched. As for time point: newly diagnosed GD, antithyroid drugs for less than 3 months. PBMC-derived RNA was used for the TCR library. EDTA tubes received about 10 milliliters of collected peripheral blood. These data were also filed under a second study, of T cells in Graves' hyperthyroidism and ophthalmopathy.

This TCR was sampled from a woman aged 45-59 years with Graves disease. The sequencing used peripheral blood mononuclear cells (PBMCs), collected at new diagnosis, from a patient treated with antithyroid drugs. The genes are TRBV3-1 and TRBJ2-7; 7 positions agree with TRBD1. In nucleotides, the CDR3 is TGTGCCAGCAGCCAAGACGAGGGGGCGCGGTACGAGCAGTACTTC. This encodes CASSQDEGARYEQYF.